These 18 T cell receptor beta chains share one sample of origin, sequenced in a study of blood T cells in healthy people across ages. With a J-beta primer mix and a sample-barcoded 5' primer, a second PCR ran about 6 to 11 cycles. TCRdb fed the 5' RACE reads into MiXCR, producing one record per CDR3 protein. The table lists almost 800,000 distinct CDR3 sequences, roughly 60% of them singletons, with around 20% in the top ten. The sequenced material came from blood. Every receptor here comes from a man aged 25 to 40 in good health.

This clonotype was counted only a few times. CDR3 DNA sequence: TGCAGTGCTCGATCACAGGGGCTAGTGGGCAATGAGCAGTTCTTC. Its translation is CSARSQGLVGNEQFF. The V call is TRBV20-1, the J call TRBJ2-1; 7 positions agree with TRBD1. Germline CDR1 reads DFQATT; CDR2 reads SNEGSKA (reference sequence). The CDR3 extends over 15 amino acids. The junction had 13 bases not matched to a gene; V was cut back by 5 bases and J by 6 bases.

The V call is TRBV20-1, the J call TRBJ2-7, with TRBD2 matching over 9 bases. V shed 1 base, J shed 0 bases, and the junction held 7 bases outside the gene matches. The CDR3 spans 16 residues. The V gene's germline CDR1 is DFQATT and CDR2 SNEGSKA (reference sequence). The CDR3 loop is CSARALAGMSSYEQYF. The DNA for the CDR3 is TGCAGTGCTAGAGCCCTAGCGGGAATGAGCTCCTACGAGCAGTACTTC.

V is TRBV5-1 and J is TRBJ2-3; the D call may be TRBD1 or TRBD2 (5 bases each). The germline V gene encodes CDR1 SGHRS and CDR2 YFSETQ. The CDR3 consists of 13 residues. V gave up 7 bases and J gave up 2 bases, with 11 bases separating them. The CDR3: CASGDGATDTQYF. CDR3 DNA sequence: TGCGCCAGCGGGGACGGAGCCACAGATACGCAGTATTTT.

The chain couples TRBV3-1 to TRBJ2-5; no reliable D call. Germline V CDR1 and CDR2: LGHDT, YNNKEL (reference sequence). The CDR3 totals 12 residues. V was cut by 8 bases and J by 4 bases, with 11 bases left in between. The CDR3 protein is CASGDSGETQYF. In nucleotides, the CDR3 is TGTGCCAGCGGCGATTCAGGAGAGACCCAGTACTTC.

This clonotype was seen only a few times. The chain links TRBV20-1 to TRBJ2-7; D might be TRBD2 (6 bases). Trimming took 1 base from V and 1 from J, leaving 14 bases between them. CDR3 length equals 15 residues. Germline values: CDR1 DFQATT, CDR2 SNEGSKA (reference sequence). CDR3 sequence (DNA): TGCAGTGCTAGAGGGGCCCTGGGGGGTTCCTACGAGCAGTACTTC. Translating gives CSARGALGGSYEQYF.

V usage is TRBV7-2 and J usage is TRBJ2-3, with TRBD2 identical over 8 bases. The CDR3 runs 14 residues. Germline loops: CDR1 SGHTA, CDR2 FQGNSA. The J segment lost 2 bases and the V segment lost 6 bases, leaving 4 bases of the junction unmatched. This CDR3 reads CASRNGGATDTQYF. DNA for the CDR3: TGTGCCAGCAGGAACGGGGGGGCCACAGATACGCAGTATTTT.

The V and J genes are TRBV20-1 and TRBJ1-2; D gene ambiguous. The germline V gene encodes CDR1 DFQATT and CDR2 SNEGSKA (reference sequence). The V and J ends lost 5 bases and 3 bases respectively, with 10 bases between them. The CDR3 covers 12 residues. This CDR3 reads CSAHQRDYGYTF. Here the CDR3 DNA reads TGCAGTGCTCATCAAAGGGACTATGGCTACACCTTC.

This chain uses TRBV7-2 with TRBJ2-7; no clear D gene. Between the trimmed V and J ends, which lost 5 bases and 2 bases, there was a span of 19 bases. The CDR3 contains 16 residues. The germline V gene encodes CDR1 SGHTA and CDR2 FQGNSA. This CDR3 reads CASSPYGRTNAYEQYF. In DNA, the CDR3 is TGTGCCAGCAGCCCCTACGGCCGCACTAACGCCTACGAGCAGTACTTC.

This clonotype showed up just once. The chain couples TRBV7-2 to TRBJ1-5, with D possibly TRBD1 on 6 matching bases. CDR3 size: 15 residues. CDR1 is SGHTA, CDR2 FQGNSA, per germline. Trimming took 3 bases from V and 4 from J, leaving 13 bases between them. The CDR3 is CASSFMGARNQPQHF. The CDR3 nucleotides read TGTGCCAGCAGCTTTATGGGGGCCCGGAATCAGCCCCAGCATTTT.

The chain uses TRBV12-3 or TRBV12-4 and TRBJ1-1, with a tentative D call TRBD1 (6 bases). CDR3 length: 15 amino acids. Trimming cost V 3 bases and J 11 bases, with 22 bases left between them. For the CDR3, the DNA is TGTGCCAGCAGTTTGAGTCGTGGACAGCTTACTGGGGCTTTCTTT. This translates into CASSLSRGQLTGAFF.

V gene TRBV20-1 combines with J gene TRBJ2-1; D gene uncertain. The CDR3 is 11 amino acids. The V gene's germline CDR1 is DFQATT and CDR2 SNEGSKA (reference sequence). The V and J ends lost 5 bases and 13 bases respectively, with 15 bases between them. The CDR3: CSAPRRGLQFF. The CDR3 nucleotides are TGCAGTGCTCCTAGGCGTGGTCTTCAGTTCTTC.

The CDR3 loop is CSAPPGGQSDTQYF. In nucleotides, the CDR3 is TGCAGTGCCCCGCCGGGGGGGCAGTCAGATACGCAGTATTTT. This chain joins TRBV20-1 and TRBJ2-3; 8 bases line up with TRBD2. V was clipped by 6 bases and J by 4 bases; unmatched bases: 9. The CDR3 is made up of 14 amino acids. CDR1 DFQATT and CDR2 SNEGSKA come from the germline V gene (reference sequence).

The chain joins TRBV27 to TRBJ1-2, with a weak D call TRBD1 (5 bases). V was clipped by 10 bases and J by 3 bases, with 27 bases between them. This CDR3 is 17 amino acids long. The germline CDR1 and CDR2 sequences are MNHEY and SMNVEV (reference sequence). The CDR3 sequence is CAKGGELVCRADYGYTF. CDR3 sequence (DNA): TGTGCCAAAGGCGGGGAATTGGTCTGCAGGGCCGACTATGGCTACACCTTC.

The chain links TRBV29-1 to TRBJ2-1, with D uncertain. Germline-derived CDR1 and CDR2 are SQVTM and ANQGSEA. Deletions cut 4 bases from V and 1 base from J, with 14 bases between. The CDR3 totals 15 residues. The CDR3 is CSVVSPEDSYNEQFF. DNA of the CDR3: TGCAGCGTTGTGAGTCCGGAAGATTCCTACAATGAGCAGTTCTTC.

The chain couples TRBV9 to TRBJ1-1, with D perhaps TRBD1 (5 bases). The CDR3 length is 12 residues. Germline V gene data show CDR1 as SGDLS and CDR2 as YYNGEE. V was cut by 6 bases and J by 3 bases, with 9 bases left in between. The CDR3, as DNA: TGTGCCAGCACACCGGGGGACACTGAAGCTTTCTTT. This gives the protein CASTPGDTEAFF.

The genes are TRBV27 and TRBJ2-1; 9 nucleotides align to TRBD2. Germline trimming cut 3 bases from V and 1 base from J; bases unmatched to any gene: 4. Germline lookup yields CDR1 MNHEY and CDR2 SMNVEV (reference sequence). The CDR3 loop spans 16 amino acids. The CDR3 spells CASSFDGLASYNEQFF. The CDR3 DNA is TGTGCCAGCAGTTTCGACGGACTAGCGTCCTACAATGAGCAGTTCTTC.

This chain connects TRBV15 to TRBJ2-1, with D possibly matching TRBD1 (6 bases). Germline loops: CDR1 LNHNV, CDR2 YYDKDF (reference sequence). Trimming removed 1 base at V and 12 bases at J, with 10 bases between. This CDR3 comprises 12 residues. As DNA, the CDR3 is TGTGCCACCAGCAGAGGAGTGGACAGGCAGTTCTTC. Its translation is CATSRGVDRQFF.

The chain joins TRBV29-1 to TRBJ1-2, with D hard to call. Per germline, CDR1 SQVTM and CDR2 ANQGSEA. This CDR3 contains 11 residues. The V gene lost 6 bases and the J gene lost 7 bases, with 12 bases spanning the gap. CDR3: CSVYNEGGYTF. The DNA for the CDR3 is TGCAGCGTGTACAATGAAGGTGGCTACACCTTC.